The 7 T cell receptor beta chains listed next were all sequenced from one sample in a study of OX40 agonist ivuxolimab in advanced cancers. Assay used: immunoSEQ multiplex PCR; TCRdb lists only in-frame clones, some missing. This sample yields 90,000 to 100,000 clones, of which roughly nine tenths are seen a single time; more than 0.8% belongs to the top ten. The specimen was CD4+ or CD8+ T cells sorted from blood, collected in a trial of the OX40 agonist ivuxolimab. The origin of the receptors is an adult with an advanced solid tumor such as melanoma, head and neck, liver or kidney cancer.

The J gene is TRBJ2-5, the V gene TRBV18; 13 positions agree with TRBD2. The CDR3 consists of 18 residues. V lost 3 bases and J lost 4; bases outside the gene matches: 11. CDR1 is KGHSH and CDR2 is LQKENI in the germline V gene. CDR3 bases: TGTGCCAGCTCACCGGTGGGACTAGCGGGACAACTGCTAGAGACCCAGTACTTC. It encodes CASSPVGLAGQLLETQYF.

The CDR3 reads CASSMGFNQPQHF. CDR3 coding DNA: TGTGCCAGTAGTATGGGGTTCAATCAGCCCCAGCATTTT. The chain recombines TRBV19 with TRBJ1-5; the D is unclear. V was trimmed by 3 bases and J by 3 bases, leaving 6 bases between them. CDR1 LNHDA and CDR2 SQIVND come from the germline V gene (reference sequence). The CDR3 has 13 residues.

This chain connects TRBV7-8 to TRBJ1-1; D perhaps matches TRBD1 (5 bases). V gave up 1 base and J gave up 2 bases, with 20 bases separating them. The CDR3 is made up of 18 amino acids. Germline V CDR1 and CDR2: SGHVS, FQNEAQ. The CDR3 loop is CASSLGRLRRDPNTEAFF. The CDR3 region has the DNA TGTGCCAGCAGCTTAGGTAGGCTCAGAAGGGACCCCAACACTGAAGCTTTCTTT.

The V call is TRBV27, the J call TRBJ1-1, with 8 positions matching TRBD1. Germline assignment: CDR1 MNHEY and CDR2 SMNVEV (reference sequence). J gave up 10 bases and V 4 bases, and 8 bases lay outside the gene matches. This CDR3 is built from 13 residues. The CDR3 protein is CASSYGVTGVAFF. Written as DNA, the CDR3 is TGTGCCAGCAGTTACGGGGTGACAGGGGTAGCTTTCTTT.

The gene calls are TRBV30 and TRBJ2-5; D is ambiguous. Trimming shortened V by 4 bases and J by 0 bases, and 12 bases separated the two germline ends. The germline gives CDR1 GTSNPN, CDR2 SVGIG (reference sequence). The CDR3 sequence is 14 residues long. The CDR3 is CAWIIGPNQETQYF. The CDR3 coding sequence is TGTGCCTGGATCATAGGACCGAACCAAGAGACCCAGTACTTC.

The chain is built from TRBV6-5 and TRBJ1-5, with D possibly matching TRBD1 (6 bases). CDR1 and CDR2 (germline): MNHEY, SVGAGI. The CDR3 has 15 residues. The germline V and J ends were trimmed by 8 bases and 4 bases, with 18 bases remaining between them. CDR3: CASASGGAGNQPQHF. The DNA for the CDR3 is TGTGCCAGCGCTTCGGGGGGGGCGGGAAATCAGCCCCAGCATTTT.

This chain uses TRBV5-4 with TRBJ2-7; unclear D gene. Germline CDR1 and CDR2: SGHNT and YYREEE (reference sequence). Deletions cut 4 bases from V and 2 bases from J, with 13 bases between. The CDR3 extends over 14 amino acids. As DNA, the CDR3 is TGTGCCAGCAGCGTCCGCGGCGGTGCCTACGAGCAGTACTTC. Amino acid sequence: CASSVRGGAYEQYF. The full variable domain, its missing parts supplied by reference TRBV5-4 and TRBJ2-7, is ETGVTQSPTHLIKTRGQQVTLRCSSQSGHNTVSWYQQALGQGPQFIFQYYREEENGRGNFPPRFSGLQFPNYSSELNVNALELDDSALYLCASSVRGGAYEQYFGPGTRLTVT.